These 14 T cell receptor beta chains were all obtained from the same sample, sequenced in a study of T-cell memory formation after mild COVID-19. TCRdb analysed the 5' RACE reads with MiXCR anew, one entry per CDR3 protein. The sample comprises some 310,000 distinct CDR3 sequences, 20% to 25% of which are singletons, and approximately 22% rests with the top ten. Sequencing was done on a sample of PBMCs or a T cell subset sorted from them (not recorded which). The receptors were gathered from a man aged 18 to 30 who had mild COVID-19 (a few samples of this study predate the infection). Cell type and time point are not known.

This clonotype has just a few counts. The CDR3, as DNA: TGCAGTGCTAGAGATGGAACAGCCTATGGCTACACCTTC. Its translation is CSARDGTAYGYTF. The chain recombines TRBV20-1 with TRBJ1-2, with no clear D. V lost 0 bases and J 4 bases, leaving 9 bases between the germline ends. Germline loops: CDR1 DFQATT, CDR2 SNEGSKA (reference sequence). This CDR3 region has 13 residues.

The chain joins TRBV23-1 to TRBJ1-5; tentatively, D is TRBD1 (5 bases). TRBV23-1 has ORF status, its function being uncertain. V dropped 3 bases and J dropped 0 bases, with 12 bases sitting between them. The CDR3 is 16 amino acids. The CDR3 DNA sequence: TGCGCCAGCAGTCACGTGACAGAGCCTAGCAATCAGCCCCAGCATTTT. The encoded protein is CASSHVTEPSNQPQHF.

The V gene is TRBV12-3 or TRBV12-4, the J gene TRBJ1-1; TRBD1 matches 12 bases. V shed 4 bases, J shed 7 bases, and the junction held 13 bases outside the gene matches. This CDR3 is 17 amino acids long. The CDR3 nucleotides read TGTGCCAGCAGTTCGCCACTGGGACAGGGGGCAACCTTTGAAGCTTTCTTT. Its protein is CASSSPLGQGATFEAFF.

This clonotype was recorded a few times. This rearrangement joins TRBV21-1 to TRBJ2-7; TRBD1 reflects the table's D call only, with no check against the DNA. TRBV21-1 is listed as a pseudogene. The CDR3 is made up of 15 amino acids. For the CDR3, the DNA is TGTGCCAGCAGCCCCCCCGGGACAGGGGCCTACGAGCAGTACGTC. It codes for CASSPPGTGAYEQYV.

This chain links TRBV29-1 with TRBJ2-5, with D hard to call. Trimming took 3 bases from V and 8 from J, leaving 19 bases between them. The CDR3 is 14 residues long. The V gene's germline CDR1 is SQVTM and CDR2 ANQGSEA. The CDR3 region has the DNA TGCAGCGTTGATCAAGCTCCGGGCCCTGAAACCCAGTACTTC. Translating it yields CSVDQAPGPETQYF.

The chain carries TRBV7-9 and TRBJ2-1; D might be TRBD1 (6 bases). Trimming removed 11 bases from V and 8 bases from J, with 16 bases in between. CDR3 size: 12 residues. Looked up from germline, CDR1 is SEHNR and CDR2 is FQNEAQ (reference sequence). The CDR3: CAVEDSGHEQFF. The CDR3 nucleotides are TGTGCCGTCGAGGACAGTGGTCATGAGCAGTTCTTC.

The V call is TRBV7-8, the J call TRBJ2-7; D unresolved. Germline V CDR1 and CDR2: SGHVS, FQNEAQ. The CDR3 runs 14 residues. The CDR3 is CASILEYNPYEQYV. CDR3 nucleotide sequence: TGTGCCAGCATCTTAGAATACAACCCCTACGAGCAGTACGTC.

The chain couples TRBV5-5 to TRBJ2-7; 10 positions agree with TRBD1. This CDR3 is 15 amino acids long. Germline assignment: CDR1 SGHKS and CDR2 YYEKEE (reference sequence). After removal of 4 bases from V and 3 bases from J, the junction contained 7 bases not matched to a gene. In DNA form, the CDR3 reads TGTGCCAGCAGCCCCGGGACAGGGGTCTTCTACGAGCAGTACTTC. This sequence encodes CASSPGTGVFYEQYF.

This clonotype turned up a few times. The gene calls are TRBV7-9 and TRBJ2-3; 7 bases are shared with TRBD1. The CDR3 totals 16 residues. Germline V CDR1 and CDR2: SEHNR, FQNEAQ (reference sequence). Germline trimming cut 5 bases from V and 4 bases from J; bases unmatched to any gene: 12. CDR3 sequence (DNA): TGTGCCAGCAGCCGAGATGGTTGGGGACAGCCAGATACGCAGTATTTT. The encoded protein is CASSRDGWGQPDTQYF. The variable domain in full, with the rest retrieved from reference TRBV7-9 and TRBJ2-3, is DTGVSQNPRHKITKRGQNVTFRCDPISEHNRLYWYRQTLGQGPEFLTYFQNEAQLEKSRLLSDRFSAERPKGSFSTLEIQRTEQGDSAMYLCASSRDGWGQPDTQYFGPGTRLTVL.

The rearrangement joins TRBV18 to TRBJ2-7; TRBD1 matches at 7 bases. V shed 3 bases and J 3 bases; nucleotides not matched to a gene: 14. The germline CDR1 and CDR2 sequences are KGHSH and LQKENI. There are 17 residues in the CDR3. The CDR3 region is CASSPKRPGQRNYEQYF. CDR3 DNA sequence: TGTGCCAGCTCACCGAAACGACCGGGACAGAGAAACTACGAGCAGTACTTC.

This clonotype occurred a few times. The genes are TRBV7-3 and TRBJ2-5; 11 bases agree with TRBD2. Germline CDR1 and CDR2: SGHTA and FQGTGA. The CDR3 is made up of 16 amino acids. The junction had 6 bases not matched to a gene; V was cut back by 1 base and J by 5 bases. CDR3 sequence reads: CASSLKASGGPETQYF. As DNA, the CDR3 is TGTGCCAGCAGCTTAAAAGCTAGCGGGGGGCCCGAGACCCAGTACTTC.

The chain combines TRBV20-1 with TRBJ2-3; 11 nucleotides agree with TRBD2. Germline CDR1 is DFQATT and CDR2 is SNEGSKA (reference sequence). The trim removed 5 bases at V and 4 bases at J, leaving 8 bases unmatched. This CDR3 contains 15 residues. The CDR3 reads CSARSLAGGSDTQYF. The CDR3 DNA reads TGCAGTGCTCGCTCCCTAGCGGGGGGCTCAGATACGCAGTATTTT.

The CDR3 loop reads CATKGYQETQYF. Written as DNA, the CDR3 is TGTGCCACCAAGGGTTACCAAGAGACCCAGTACTTC. The J gene is TRBJ2-5, the V gene TRBV28; D is undetermined. Germline-derived CDR1 and CDR2 are MDHEN and SYDVKM. The CDR3 runs 12 residues. Trimming removed 10 bases from V and 0 bases from J, with 9 bases in between.

This chain joins TRBV4-2 and TRBJ2-1; 8 bases agree with TRBD2. This CDR3 has 14 residues. Germline V gene data show CDR1 as LGHNA and CDR2 as YNFKEQ. The V segment lost 6 bases and the J segment 1 base; nucleotides outside the gene matches: 2. The CDR3: CASSASGSYNEQFF. For the CDR3, the DNA is TGTGCCAGCAGTGCTAGCGGGTCCTACAATGAGCAGTTCTTC.